The 22 T cell receptor beta chains reported below all come from one sample, sequenced in a study of OX40 agonist ivuxolimab in advanced cancers. Measured with immunoSEQ multiplex PCR; TCRdb has only the in-frame clones, and not every one. Of about 29,000 clones in the sample, around nine tenths are singletons; the top ten hold about 19%. The sample in question was CD4+ or CD8+ T cells sorted from blood, obtained in a trial of the OX40 agonist ivuxolimab. The source is an adult with an advanced solid tumor such as melanoma, head and neck, liver or kidney cancer.

V gene TRBV6-5 combines with J gene TRBJ1-2; TRBD1 aligns across 7 bases. The germline gives CDR1 MNHEY, CDR2 SVGAGI. V was clipped by 2 bases and J by 4 bases; unmatched bases: 4. The CDR3 has 14 residues. For the CDR3, the DNA is TGTGCCAGCAGTTACCAGGGGGGCCGCTATGGCTACACCTTC. Translating gives CASSYQGGRYGYTF.

V is TRBV4-1 and J is TRBJ1-2; 7 positions agree with TRBD1. Germline CDR1 is MGHRA and CDR2 is YSYEKL. This CDR3 has 15 amino acids. J lost 4 bases, V lost 1 base, and 6 bases had no gene match. CDR3 region: CASSQGDRAGYGYTF. As DNA, the CDR3 is TGCGCCAGCAGCCAAGGAGACAGGGCTGGCTATGGCTACACCTTC.

A single count supports this clone. The junction shows a germline mismatch at one end, possibly a read error. The chain joins TRBV11-2 to TRBJ1-1, with a tentative D call TRBD1 (6 bases). CDR1 is SGHAT and CDR2 is FQNNGV in the germline V gene. This CDR3 is 16 amino acids long. The CDR3 sequence is CASSLDPQGMNTEAFF. The CDR3 DNA is TGTGCCAGCAGCCTAGACCCACAGGGCATGAACACTGAAGCTTTCTTT.

This clone turned up a few times. The chain links TRBV7-9 to TRBJ2-5; D call uncertain. V lost 5 bases to trimming and J lost 1 base, with 11 bases between them. CDR3 length: 14 residues. Germline lookup yields CDR1 SEHNR and CDR2 FQNEAQ (reference sequence). The CDR3 region is CASSVAPAQETQYF. The CDR3 DNA reads TGTGCCAGCAGCGTGGCGCCGGCCCAAGAGACCCAGTACTTC. Full variable domain (remainder filled in from reference TRBV7-9 and TRBJ2-5): DTGVSQNPRHKITKRGQNVTFRCDPISEHNRLYWYRQTLGQGPEFLTYFQNEAQLEKSRLLSDRFSAERPKGSFSTLEIQRTEQGDSAMYLCASSVAPAQETQYFGPGTRLLVL.

CDR3 in DNA: TGTGCCACCAGCTCCCCTTCGACAAAAGACGGGGGAAAACTGTTTTTT. Encoded protein: CATSSPSTKDGGKLFF. This chain links TRBV15 with TRBJ1-4, with D perhaps matching TRBD1 (5 bases). Trimming pared 5 bases from V and 10 bases from J, leaving 23 bases between. The CDR3 has 16 amino acids. Germline CDR1 LNHNV, CDR2 YYDKDF (reference sequence).

The chain uses TRBV5-8 and TRBJ2-1; no reliable D call. The germline CDR1 and CDR2 sequences are SGHTS and YDEGEE. V lost 1 base, J lost 4 bases, and 9 bases lay in between. The CDR3 covers 14 residues. The CDR3 sequence is CASSLWQIYNEQFF. For the CDR3, the DNA is TGTGCCAGCAGCTTGTGGCAGATATACAATGAGCAGTTCTTC.

The genes are TRBV5-4 and TRBJ2-4; possible D gene TRBD2, 6 bases. CDR3 length equals 16 residues. Germline CDR1 reads SGHNT; CDR2 reads YYREEE (reference sequence). Trimming removed 2 bases from V and 0 bases from J, with 12 bases in between. CDR3 sequence: CASSLGGVVAKNIQYF. CDR3 coding DNA: TGTGCCAGCAGCTTAGGCGGGGTAGTAGCCAAAAACATTCAGTACTTC.

The chain recombines TRBV7-9 with TRBJ2-7; no reliable D call. Trimming removed 1 base at V and 3 bases at J, with 4 bases between. The CDR3 runs to 12 residues. CDR1 and CDR2 from the germline V gene are SEHNR and FQNEAQ (reference sequence). The CDR3 is CASSLVHYEQYF. The CDR3 region has the DNA TGTGCCAGCAGCTTAGTTCACTACGAGCAGTACTTC.

The chain couples TRBV25-1 to TRBJ2-1; TRBD1 matches 7 bases. This CDR3 has 15 amino acids. Unmatched junction bases numbered 7, after V lost 8 bases and J lost 0 bases. Germline-derived CDR1 and CDR2 are MGHDK and SYGVNS. The CDR3 DNA is TGTGCCAGCCGAGGGGGCGCAAGCTCCTACAATGAGCAGTTCTTC. Amino acid sequence: CASRGGASSYNEQFF. The whole variable domain, filled in from reference TRBV25-1 and TRBJ2-1, reads EADIYQTPRYLVIGTGKKITLECSQTMGHDKMYWYQQDPGMELHLIHYSYGVNSTEKGDLSSESTVSRIRTEHFPLTLESARPSHTSQYLCASRGGASSYNEQFFGPGTRLTVL.

The chain recombines TRBV4-2 with TRBJ2-7; 9 bases align to TRBD2. CDR1 is LGHNA and CDR2 is YNFKEQ in the germline V gene. The CDR3 is made up of 17 amino acids. Trimming took 4 bases from V and 2 from J; bases not matched to a gene: 12. The CDR3 nucleotides are TGTGCCAGCAGCCTTACACTGCCCGGACTAGCGACCTACGAGCAGTACTTC. Its protein product is CASSLTLPGLATYEQYF.

DNA for the CDR3: TGTGCCAGCAGTTTATCCGGGGCGGACTATGGCTACACCTTC. This translates into CASSLSGADYGYTF. The chain employs TRBV27 and TRBJ1-2; D perhaps matches TRBD1 (5 bases). Trimming shortened V by 0 bases and J by 3 bases, and 8 bases separated the two germline ends. The CDR3 has 14 amino acids. Germline loops: CDR1 MNHEY, CDR2 SMNVEV (reference sequence).

V gene TRBV7-9 combines with J gene TRBJ2-7; TRBD1 agrees at 10 bases. The germline CDR1 and CDR2 sequences are SEHNR and FQNEAQ (reference sequence). The CDR3 is 17 residues long. J gave up 6 bases and V 3 bases, and 14 bases lay outside the gene matches. The CDR3 region is CASSLGTGAARAPEQYF. The CDR3 DNA follows: TGTGCCAGCAGCTTGGGGACAGGGGCGGCACGGGCCCCCGAGCAGTACTTC.

The J gene is TRBJ1-6, the V gene TRBV27; D not resolved. Germline lookup yields CDR1 MNHEY and CDR2 SMNVEV (reference sequence). The CDR3 spans 15 residues. V lost 5 bases to trimming and J lost 10 bases, with 18 bases between them. The CDR3 sequence: CASSPWRASGSPLHF. The CDR3 coding sequence is TGTGCCAGCAGTCCTTGGAGGGCATCGGGATCACCCCTCCACTTT.

The V gene is TRBV11-3, the J gene TRBJ2-7; TRBD2 might be the D (5 bases). The CDR3 runs to 13 residues. Germline V CDR1 and CDR2: SGHNT, YENEEA. The V end was cut by 6 bases, the J end by 1 base, with 10 bases between. In DNA form, the CDR3 reads TGTGCCAGCAGTTATAGCGTATCCTACGAGCAGTACTTC. Amino acids: CASSYSVSYEQYF.

The gene calls are TRBV5-8 and TRBJ1-5; 9 nucleotides agree with TRBD1. CDR1 SGHTS and CDR2 YDEGEE come from the germline V gene. V was clipped by 4 bases and J by 6 bases; unmatched bases: 14. This CDR3 spans 17 amino acids. The CDR3 spells CASSDSGTGFVAQPQHF. Here the CDR3 DNA reads TGTGCCAGCAGCGATTCCGGGACAGGGTTTGTAGCTCAGCCCCAGCATTTT.

V and J are TRBV6-5 and TRBJ2-7; TRBD1 matches at 8 bases. CDR1 MNHEY and CDR2 SVGAGI come from the germline V gene. The CDR3 consists of 14 residues. V lost 2 bases to trimming and J lost 2 bases; unmatched junction nucleotides: 2. Written as DNA, the CDR3 is TGTGCCAGCAGTTACGGACAGGGACCCTACGAGCAGTACTTC. Protein sequence: CASSYGQGPYEQYF.

The chain has TRBV7-8 and TRBJ2-7; D might be TRBD2 (5 bases). The length of the CDR3 is 15 residues. V was clipped by 6 bases and J by 3 bases, with 18 bases between them. CDR1 is SGHVS and CDR2 is FQNEAQ in the germline V gene. The CDR3: CASSYPEDFGYEQYF. Written as DNA, the CDR3 is TGTGCCAGCAGTTATCCGGAGGACTTTGGCTACGAGCAGTACTTC.

This sequence joins TRBV5-5 and TRBJ1-4, with D unclear. The CDR3 extends over 14 amino acids. V was shortened by 3 bases and J by 2 bases, with 8 bases between the two germline ends. Germline CDR1 is SGHKS and CDR2 is YYEKEE (reference sequence). The CDR3 reads CASSSTLTNEKLFF. DNA of the CDR3: TGTGCCAGCAGCTCGACCTTGACTAATGAAAAACTGTTTTTT. Supplemented by reference TRBV5-5 and TRBJ1-4, the full variable domain reads DAGVTQSPTHLIKTRGQQVTLRCSPISGHKSVSWYQQVLGQGPQFIFQYYEKEERGRGNFPDRFSARQFPNYSSELNVNALLLGDSALYLCASSSTLTNEKLFFGSGTQLSVL.

The chain joins TRBV28 to TRBJ1-1; D unresolved. The CDR3 spans 12 residues. Trimming removed 8 bases from V and 1 base from J, with 8 bases in between. Germline V CDR1 and CDR2: MDHEN, SYDVKM. This chain's CDR3 is CASLDSNTEAFF. Here the CDR3 DNA reads TGTGCCAGCCTGGACTCGAACACTGAAGCTTTCTTT.

The chain recombines TRBV6-5 with TRBJ2-3; D might be TRBD1 (6 bases). Germline assignment: CDR1 MNHEY and CDR2 SVGAGI. V lost 6 bases and J 0 bases, leaving 7 bases between the germline ends. CDR3 size: 13 residues. The CDR3 region is CASRGQSTDTQYF. The CDR3 DNA sequence: TGTGCCAGCAGGGGACAAAGCACAGATACGCAGTATTTT.

The chain employs TRBV11-3 and TRBJ1-4, with D tentatively TRBD1 (5 bases). V was clipped by 3 bases and J by 6 bases, with 8 bases between them. CDR3 length: 13 residues. Germline CDR1 and CDR2: SGHNT and YENEEA. The CDR3 spells CASSFRGYEKLFF. CDR3 nucleotide sequence: TGTGCCAGCAGCTTTCGGGGGTATGAAAAACTGTTTTTT.

The chain is built from TRBV2 and TRBJ2-7, with TRBD2 matching over 10 bases. The junction had 7 bases not matched to a gene; V was cut back by 7 bases and J by 4 bases. Per the germline V gene, CDR1 is SNHLY and CDR2 is FYNNEI. The CDR3 is 14 amino acids. The CDR3 bases are TGTGCCAGCAAGAGCGGGGGGGCCTGGTACGAGCAGTACTTC. It codes for CASKSGGAWYEQYF.